This T cell receptor beta chain was identified in a study of T cell repertoires in cytomegalovirus infection. Study conclusions and caveats: What dominated the ex vivo response were HLA-C-restricted CMV-specific TCR beta clonotypes.

A few counts support this clonotype. Antigen unknown. The CDR3 loop spans 13 amino acids. Trimming removed 1 base from V and 5 bases from J, with 8 bases in between. Looked up from germline, CDR1 is SNHLY and CDR2 is FYNNEI. TCRdb redid the calling of the reads with MiXCR, one entry per CDR3 protein. This table has 680,000 or so distinct CDR3 sequences, approximately 33% appearing once. The sample was cultured PBMCs, taken from culture after CMV antigen stimulation. The origin of this receptor is a human donor in good health (CMV status not recorded). Some clones in this sample may be carry-over from other donors' samples. The chain has TRBV2 and TRBJ1-2, with D possibly TRBD1 on 5 matching bases. In DNA, the CDR3 is TGTGCCAGCAGTGAAGGCAGGGAATATGGCTACACCTTC. Its translation is CASSEGREYGYTF.